This is a list of T cell receptor beta chains from one sample in a study of T-cell memory formation after mild COVID-19. A single record per CDR3 protein comes from TCRdb applying MiXCR to the 5' RACE reads. Among 100,000 to 140,000 distinct CDR3 sequences, approximately 15% were seen once, and the ten largest hold about 39%. Sequenced material: PBMCs or a T cell subset sorted from them (not recorded which). The receptors were sampled from a man younger than 35 who had mild COVID-19 (a few samples of this study predate the infection). Cell type and time point are not known. The CDR3 runs from the conserved cysteine through the conserved F or W.

CASSQARGGNQPQHF	TRBV4-1	TRBJ1-5
CASSYQGAGYGYTF	TRBV6-5	TRBJ1-2
CASSPRTGYNSPLHF	TRBV9	TRBJ1-6
CASRTQGAVEAFF	TRBV7-9	TRBJ1-1
CSVTSLSDNEQFF	TRBV29-1	TRBJ2-1
CATRPGLAVYTQYF	TRBV12-3/TRBV12-4	TRBJ2-3
CASSSTRPGEQFF	TRBV7-6	TRBJ2-1
CAWKVNRGPRLSSYEQYF	TRBV30	TRBJ2-7
CASSDAWATNEKLFF	TRBV27	TRBJ1-4
CASSFPGYPSQPQHF	TRBV6-2/TRBV6-3	TRBJ1-5
CASSSFGRALGETQYF	TRBV9	TRBJ2-5
CASSLSRGTYNEQFF	TRBV11-1	TRBJ2-1
CASSSGANQPQHF	TRBV7-9	TRBJ1-5
CASSLGTGEQYF	TRBV5-6	TRBJ2-7
CASSLTHGNTEAFF	TRBV12-3/TRBV12-4	TRBJ1-1
CSARTSGNYEQYF	TRBV20-1	TRBJ2-7
CASSTGTLNEQFF	TRBV7-9	TRBJ2-1
CASREGGTEAFF	TRBV5-1	TRBJ1-1
CASSQVADENQPQHF	TRBV4-1	TRBJ1-5
CASSPRGLRSGANVLTF	TRBV25-1	TRBJ2-6
CASSLPGTGERYRSFSDTQYF	TRBV7-2	TRBJ2-3
CASSKGYRFSGNTIYF	TRBV21-1	TRBJ1-3
CASSQVPGGNSPLHF	TRBV4-3	TRBJ1-6
CASSYGGNQPQHF	TRBV6-5	TRBJ1-5
CASSQVLPGRTEAFF	TRBV27	TRBJ1-1
CATCEVRLPIYQETQYF	TRBV6-2/TRBV6-3	TRBJ2-5
CASSQTGGFDEQFF	TRBV4-1	TRBJ2-1
CASRAGTDEQYF	TRBV6-5	TRBJ2-7
CASSIRRSYPNEQFF	TRBV19	TRBJ2-1
CARRGQEETQYF	TRBV21-1	TRBJ2-5
CASSYSEGSIYGYTF	TRBV6-6	TRBJ1-2
CSVDYWGDRESGELFF	TRBV29-1	TRBJ2-2
CASSEVGGPRDTQYF	TRBV4-2	TRBJ2-3
CSARSGSPKNGNTIYF	TRBV20-1	TRBJ1-3
CASSLAAGTETQYF	TRBV7-8	TRBJ2-5
CASTLGTEAFF	TRBV5-4	TRBJ1-1
CASRLYGGGTDTQYF	TRBV5-6	TRBJ2-3
CASSSRTSGVTDTQYF	TRBV11-3	TRBJ2-3
CASSLQVGAAPSF	TRBV6-2/TRBV6-3	TRBJ2-1